These 4 T cell receptor beta chains share one sample of origin, sequenced in a study of immune reconstitution after stem cell transplant in scleroderma. MiXCR, run by TCRdb on the RT-PCR reads, gives a single entry per CDR3 protein. The sample shows under 2,500 distinct CDR3 sequences, 10% to 12% of them seen only once. This material was collected before or after autologous hematopoietic stem cell transplantation (not recorded which). Receptors were obtained from a female donor with systemic sclerosis.

This clonotype is labeled medium-sized. The chain uses TRBV20-1 and TRBJ2-5, with 8 positions matching TRBD2. Trimming took 6 bases from V and 4 from J; bases not matched to a gene: 13. This CDR3 comprises 15 residues. The V gene's germline CDR1 is DFQATT and CDR2 SNEGSKA (reference sequence). CDR3 nucleotide sequence: TGCAGTGCAAGGGACTACCCTGCGGGAGGAGAGACCCAGTACTTC. As protein: CSARDYPAGGETQYF.

This clonotype counts as medium-sized (0.01 to 0.1%). This chain links TRBV29-1 with TRBJ2-3; D might be TRBD2 (5 bases). Germline CDR1 SQVTM, CDR2 ANQGSEA. V was pared by 4 bases and J by 5 bases, with 25 bases between. The CDR3 spans 17 residues. The CDR3 DNA follows: TGCAGCGTTGTGGGCCCCACCCCAAGAGGAGGCTTAGATACGCAGTATTTT. Translation: CSVVGPTPRGGLDTQYF.

The rearrangement joins TRBV6-1 to TRBJ1-1; 8 nucleotides align to TRBD1. The CDR3 sequence is 14 residues long. Germline-derived CDR1 and CDR2 are MNHNS and SASEGT. V dropped 6 bases and J dropped 1; count of bases not matched to a gene: 4. This chain's CDR3 is CASRTGAANTEAFF. As DNA, the CDR3 is TGTGCCAGCAGGACAGGGGCGGCGAACACTGAAGCTTTCTTT.

This clonotype was counted a few times. The V call is TRBV15, the J call TRBJ2-7; D uncertain. Germline V gene data show CDR1 as LNHNV and CDR2 as YYDKDF (reference sequence). The CDR3 is 13 amino acids. V was pared by 0 bases and J by 2 bases, with 5 bases between. DNA for the CDR3: TGTGCCACCAGCAGAGATCGGACCTACGAGCAGTACGTC. This gives the protein CATSRDRTYEQYV.